This TCR delta chain was profiled in a study of γδ T cells in repeated Plasmodium falciparum infection. Across the whole study: Age- and gender-matched Australian children served as comparison for malaria-exposed Malian children. Four controlled malaria infections with P. falciparum NF54 spanned 644 days. Study-wide points: Vgamma9/Vdelta2+ repertoires stayed stably polyclonal over time and infection. Vdelta2-negative gammadelta repertoires, largely Vdelta1+, seemingly showed infection-driven waves of new clonal selection.

TCRdb reprocessed the multiplex PCR reads using CATT. Among about 50,000 delta-chain clones, around 2% were seen once, and the ten largest hold about 23%. Gammadelta T cells were flow-sorted from PBMC into Vgamma9/Vdelta2+ and Vdelta2-negative populations for bulk analysis. Unmatched junction bases numbered 30, after V lost 8 bases and J lost 2 bases. This CDR3 contains 22 residues. The germline V gene encodes CDR1 TSWWSYY and CDR2 QGS. As concerns this clone: Its cognate antigen is unknown. The mismatch at residue 11 between this DNA's translation and the TCRdb protein of a much larger clone likely reflects a read error; the protein shown is translated from the DNA.

The J gene is TRDJ1, the V gene TRDV1, with TRDD3 matching 9 bases. The J gene is not listed in TCRdb, so it was assigned here from a DNA match to germline. Sample: gamma-delta T cells from blood. This receptor was taken from a pool of human donors (malaria-infected and uninfected, not separated). The CDR3 nucleotides are TGTGCTCTTAGGTCGGAGGGGTGGGGGATAGATATAGACTCACTTGAAACCGATAAACTCATCTTT. Translated, it gives CALRSEGWGIDIDSLETDKLIF.